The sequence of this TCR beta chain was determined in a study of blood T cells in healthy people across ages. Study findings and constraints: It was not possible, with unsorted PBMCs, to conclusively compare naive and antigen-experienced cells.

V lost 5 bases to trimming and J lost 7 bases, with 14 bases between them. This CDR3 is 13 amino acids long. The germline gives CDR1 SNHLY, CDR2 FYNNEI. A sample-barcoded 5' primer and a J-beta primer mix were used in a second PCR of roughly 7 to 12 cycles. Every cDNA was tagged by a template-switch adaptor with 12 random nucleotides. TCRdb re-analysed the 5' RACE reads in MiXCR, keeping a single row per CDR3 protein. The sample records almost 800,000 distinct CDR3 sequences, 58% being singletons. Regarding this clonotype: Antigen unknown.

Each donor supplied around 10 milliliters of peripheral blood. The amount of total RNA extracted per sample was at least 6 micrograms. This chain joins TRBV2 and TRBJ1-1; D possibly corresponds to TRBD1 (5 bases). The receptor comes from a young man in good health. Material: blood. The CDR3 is CASSSAGTGEAFF. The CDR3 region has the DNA TGTGCCAGCAGTTCAGCAGGGACGGGTGAAGCTTTCTTT.